Given below is one T cell receptor (beta chain) in context. Antigen unknown. This CDR3 has 12 residues. Trimming cost V 5 bases and J 6 bases, with 9 bases left between them. Germline CDR1 and CDR2: SGHVS and FQNEAQ. MiXCR, applied by TCRdb to the 5' RACE reads, yields one record per CDR3 protein. Seen here are approximately 430,000 distinct CDR3 sequences, more than 20% observed once, and the top ten hold 10% to 15%. This specimen belongs to a study of T-cell memory formation after mild COVID-19. On the study more broadly: The TCR clusters were mostly specific to one donor.

Whole-study findings and limits: Largely, contracting CD4+ clones fell within CM and EM, and contracting CD8+ clones within EMRA. CD4/CD8 balance held among clones contracting day 15 to 85, and later expanders leaned CD4+. The appearance of some responding clones in pre-infection memory suggested that cross-reactive memory joined.

This TCR derives from an adult woman who had mild COVID-19 (a few samples of this study predate the infection). Cell type and time point are not known. J is TRBJ2-3 and V is TRBV7-8; D is unclear. The sample comprised PBMCs or a T cell subset sorted from them (not recorded which). CDR3 in amino acids: CASSAGADTQYF. The CDR3 DNA reads as TGTGCCAGCAGCGCCGGCGCGGATACGCAGTATTTT.